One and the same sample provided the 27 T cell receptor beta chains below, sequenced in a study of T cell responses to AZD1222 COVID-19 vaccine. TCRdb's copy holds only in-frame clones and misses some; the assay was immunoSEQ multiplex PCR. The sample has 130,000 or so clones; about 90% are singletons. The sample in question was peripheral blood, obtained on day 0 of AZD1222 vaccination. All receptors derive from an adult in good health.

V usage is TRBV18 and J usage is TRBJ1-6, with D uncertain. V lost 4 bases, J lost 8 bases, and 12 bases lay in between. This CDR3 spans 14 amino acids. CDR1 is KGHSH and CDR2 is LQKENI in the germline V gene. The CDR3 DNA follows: TGTGCCAGCTCACTGAACCTGGCAGATTCACCCCTCCACTTT. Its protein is CASSLNLADSPLHF.

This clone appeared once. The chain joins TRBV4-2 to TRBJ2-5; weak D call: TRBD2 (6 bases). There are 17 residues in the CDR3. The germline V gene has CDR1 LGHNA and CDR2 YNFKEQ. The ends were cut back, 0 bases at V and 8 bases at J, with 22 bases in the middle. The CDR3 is CASSQEGGSGLAVTQYF. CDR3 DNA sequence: TGTGCCAGCAGCCAAGAGGGGGGATCTGGGCTCGCCGTTACCCAGTACTTC.

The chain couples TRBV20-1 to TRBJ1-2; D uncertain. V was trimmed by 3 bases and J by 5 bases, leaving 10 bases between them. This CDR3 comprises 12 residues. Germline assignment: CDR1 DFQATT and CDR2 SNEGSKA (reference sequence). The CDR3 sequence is CSASRALYGYTF. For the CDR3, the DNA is TGCAGTGCTAGTAGGGCCTTATATGGCTACACCTTC.

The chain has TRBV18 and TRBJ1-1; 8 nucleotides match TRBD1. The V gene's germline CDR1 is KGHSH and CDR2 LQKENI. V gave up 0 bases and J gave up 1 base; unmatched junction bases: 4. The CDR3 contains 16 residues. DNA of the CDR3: TGTGCCAGCTCACCACCGAACAGGGGGAAGAACACTGAAGCTTTCTTT. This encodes CASSPPNRGKNTEAFF.

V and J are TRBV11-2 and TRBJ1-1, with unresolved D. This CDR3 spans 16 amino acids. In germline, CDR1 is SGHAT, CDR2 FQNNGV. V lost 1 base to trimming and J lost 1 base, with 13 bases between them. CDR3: CASSLGGRTSNTEAFF. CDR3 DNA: TGTGCCAGCAGCTTAGGTGGAAGGACTTCGAACACTGAAGCTTTCTTT.

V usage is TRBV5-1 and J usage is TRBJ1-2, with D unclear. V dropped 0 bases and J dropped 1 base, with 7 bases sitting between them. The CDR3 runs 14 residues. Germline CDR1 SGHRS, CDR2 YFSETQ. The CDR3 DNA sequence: TGCGCCAGCAGCTTGGGGGTACTTAACTATGGCTACACCTTC. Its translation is CASSLGVLNYGYTF.

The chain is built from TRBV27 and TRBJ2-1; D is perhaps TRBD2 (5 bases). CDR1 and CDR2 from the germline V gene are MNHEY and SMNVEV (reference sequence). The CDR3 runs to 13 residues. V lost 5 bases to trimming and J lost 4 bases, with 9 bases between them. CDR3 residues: CASSPRGYNEQFF. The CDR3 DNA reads TGTGCCAGCAGTCCCCGGGGTTACAATGAGCAGTTCTTC.

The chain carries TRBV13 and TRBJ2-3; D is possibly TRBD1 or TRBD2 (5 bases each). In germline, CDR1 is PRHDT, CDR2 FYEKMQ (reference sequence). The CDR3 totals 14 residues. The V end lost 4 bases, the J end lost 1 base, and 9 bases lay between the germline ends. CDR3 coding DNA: TGTGCCAGCAGCTCCCGGGACCGCACAGATACGCAGTATTTT. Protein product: CASSSRDRTDTQYF.

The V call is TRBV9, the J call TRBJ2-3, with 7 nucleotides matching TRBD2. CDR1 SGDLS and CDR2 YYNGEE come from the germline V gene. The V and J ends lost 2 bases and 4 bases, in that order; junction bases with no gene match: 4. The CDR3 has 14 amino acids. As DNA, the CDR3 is TGTGCCAGCAGCGTTGGCGGGAGCTCAGATACGCAGTATTTT. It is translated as CASSVGGSSDTQYF.

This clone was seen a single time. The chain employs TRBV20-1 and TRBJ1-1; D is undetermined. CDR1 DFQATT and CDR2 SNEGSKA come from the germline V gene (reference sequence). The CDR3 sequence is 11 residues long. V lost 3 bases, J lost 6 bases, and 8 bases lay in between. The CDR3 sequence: CSARKTSEAFF. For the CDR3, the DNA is TGCAGTGCTAGGAAAACGTCTGAAGCTTTCTTT.

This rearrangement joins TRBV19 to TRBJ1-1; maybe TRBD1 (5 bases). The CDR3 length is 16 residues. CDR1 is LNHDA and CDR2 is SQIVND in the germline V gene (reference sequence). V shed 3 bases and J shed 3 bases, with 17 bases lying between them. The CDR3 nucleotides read TGTGCCAGTAGTATCGATAGGGGCGCCTCGGACACTGAAGCTTTCTTT. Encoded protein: CASSIDRGASDTEAFF.

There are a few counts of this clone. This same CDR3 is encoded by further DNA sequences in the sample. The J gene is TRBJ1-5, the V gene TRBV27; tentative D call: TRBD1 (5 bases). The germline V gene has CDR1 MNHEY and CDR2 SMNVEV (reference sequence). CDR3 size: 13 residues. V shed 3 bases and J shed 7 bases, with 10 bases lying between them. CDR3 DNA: TGTGCCAGCAGTTTGTGGGGGGGGCAGCCCCAGCATTTT. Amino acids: CASSLWGGQPQHF.

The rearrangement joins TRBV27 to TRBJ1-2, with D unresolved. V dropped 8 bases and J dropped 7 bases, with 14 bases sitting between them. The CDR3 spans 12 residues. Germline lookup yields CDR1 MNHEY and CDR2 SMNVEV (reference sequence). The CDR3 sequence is CASLDGVGGYTF. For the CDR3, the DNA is TGTGCCAGCCTCGACGGCGTAGGTGGCTACACCTTC.

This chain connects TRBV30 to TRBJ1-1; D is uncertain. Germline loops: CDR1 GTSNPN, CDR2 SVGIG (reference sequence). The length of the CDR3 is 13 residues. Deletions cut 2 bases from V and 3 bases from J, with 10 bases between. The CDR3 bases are TGTGCCTGGAGTCCTAACAGTCACACTGAAGCTTTCTTT. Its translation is CAWSPNSHTEAFF.

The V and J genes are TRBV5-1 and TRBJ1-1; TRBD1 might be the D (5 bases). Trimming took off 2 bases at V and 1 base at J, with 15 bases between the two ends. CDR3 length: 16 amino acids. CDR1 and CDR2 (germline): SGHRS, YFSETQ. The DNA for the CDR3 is TGCGCCAGCAGCTTCGATTGGGGGAATACGAACACTGAAGCTTTCTTT. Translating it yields CASSFDWGNTNTEAFF.

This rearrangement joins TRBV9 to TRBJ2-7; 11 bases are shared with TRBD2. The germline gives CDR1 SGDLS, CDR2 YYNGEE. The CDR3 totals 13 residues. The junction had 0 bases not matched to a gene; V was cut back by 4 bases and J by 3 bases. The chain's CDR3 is CASSLAGGYEQYF. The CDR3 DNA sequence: TGTGCCAGCAGCCTAGCGGGAGGCTACGAGCAGTACTTC.

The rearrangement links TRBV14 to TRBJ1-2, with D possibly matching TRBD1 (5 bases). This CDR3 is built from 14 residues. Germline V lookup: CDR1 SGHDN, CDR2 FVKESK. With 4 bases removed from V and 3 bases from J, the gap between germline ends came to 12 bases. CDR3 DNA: TGTGCCAGCAGCCTGACCGGGACTTACTATGGCTACACCTTC. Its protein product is CASSLTGTYYGYTF.

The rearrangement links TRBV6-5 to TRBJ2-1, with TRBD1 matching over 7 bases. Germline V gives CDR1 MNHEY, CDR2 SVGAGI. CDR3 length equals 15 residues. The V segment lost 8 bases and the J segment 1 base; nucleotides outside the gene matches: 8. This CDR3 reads CASSRDSVSYNEQFF. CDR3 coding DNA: TGTGCCAGCTCCCGGGACAGCGTTTCCTACAATGAGCAGTTCTTC.

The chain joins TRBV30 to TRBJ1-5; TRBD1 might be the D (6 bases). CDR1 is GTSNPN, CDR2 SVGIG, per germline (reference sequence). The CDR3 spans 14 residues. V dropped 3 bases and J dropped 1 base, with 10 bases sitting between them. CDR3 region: CAWRGTSSNQPQHF. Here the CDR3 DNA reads TGTGCCTGGAGGGGGACATCCAGCAATCAGCCCCAGCATTTT.

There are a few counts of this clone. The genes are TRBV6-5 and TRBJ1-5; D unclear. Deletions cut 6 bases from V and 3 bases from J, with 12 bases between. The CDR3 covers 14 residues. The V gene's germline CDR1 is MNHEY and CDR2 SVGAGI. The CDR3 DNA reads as TGTGCCAGCAGCCCAGGACGGGACAATCAGCCCCAGCATTTT. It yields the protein CASSPGRDNQPQHF.

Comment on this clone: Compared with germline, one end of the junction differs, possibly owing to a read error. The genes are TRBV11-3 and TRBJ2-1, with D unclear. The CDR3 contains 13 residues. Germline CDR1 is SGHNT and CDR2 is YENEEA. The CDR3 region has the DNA TGTGCCAGCAGCGGTAGGTCCTTCAATGAGCAGTTCTTC. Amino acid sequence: CASSGRSFNEQFF.

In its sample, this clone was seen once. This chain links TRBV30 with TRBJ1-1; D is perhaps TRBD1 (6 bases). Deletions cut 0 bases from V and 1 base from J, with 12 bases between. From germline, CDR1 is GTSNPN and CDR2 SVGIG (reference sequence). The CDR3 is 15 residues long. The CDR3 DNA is TGTGCCTGGAGTGTAGGGGGTACTAAGAACACTGAAGCTTTCTTT. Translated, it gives CAWSVGGTKNTEAFF.

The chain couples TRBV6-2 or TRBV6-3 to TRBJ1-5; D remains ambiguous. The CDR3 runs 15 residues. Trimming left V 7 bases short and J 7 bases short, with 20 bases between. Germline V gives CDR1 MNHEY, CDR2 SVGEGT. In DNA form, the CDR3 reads TGTGCCAGCACCCCGTCAGGCGCGGGAGGACAGCCCCAGCATTTT. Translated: CASTPSGAGGQPQHF.

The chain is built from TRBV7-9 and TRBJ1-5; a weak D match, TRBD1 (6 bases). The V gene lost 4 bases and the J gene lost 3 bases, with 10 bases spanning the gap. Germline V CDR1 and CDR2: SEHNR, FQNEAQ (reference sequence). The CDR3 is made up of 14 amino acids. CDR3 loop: CASSYAGANQPQHF. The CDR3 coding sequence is TGTGCCAGCAGCTATGCGGGGGCCAATCAGCCCCAGCATTTT. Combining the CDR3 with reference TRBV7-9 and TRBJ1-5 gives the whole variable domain DTGVSQNPRHKITKRGQNVTFRCDPISEHNRLYWYRQTLGQGPEFLTYFQNEAQLEKSRLLSDRFSAERPKGSFSTLEIQRTEQGDSAMYLCASSYAGANQPQHFGDGTRLSIL.

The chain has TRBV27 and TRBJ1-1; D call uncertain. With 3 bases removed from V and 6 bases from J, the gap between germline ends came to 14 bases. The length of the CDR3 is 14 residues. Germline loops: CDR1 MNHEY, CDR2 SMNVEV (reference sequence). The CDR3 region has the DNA TGTGCCAGCAGTTTCGTAAACTCCCATTCTGAAGCTTTCTTT. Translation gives CASSFVNSHSEAFF.

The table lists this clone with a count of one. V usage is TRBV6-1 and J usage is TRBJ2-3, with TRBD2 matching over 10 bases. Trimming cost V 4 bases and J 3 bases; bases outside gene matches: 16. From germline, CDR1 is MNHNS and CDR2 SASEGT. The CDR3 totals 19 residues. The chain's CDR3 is CASSGMGAGGGTRTDTQYF. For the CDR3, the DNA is TGTGCCAGCAGTGGGATGGGAGCGGGAGGGGGTACCAGGACAGATACGCAGTATTTT.

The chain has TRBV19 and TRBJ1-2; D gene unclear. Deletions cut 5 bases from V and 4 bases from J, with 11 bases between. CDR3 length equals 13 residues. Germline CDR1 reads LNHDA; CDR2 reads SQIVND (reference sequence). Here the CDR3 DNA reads TGTGCCAGTAGTCTACAGAGGAGCTATGGCTACACCTTC. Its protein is CASSLQRSYGYTF.